These 5 T cell receptor beta chains were sequenced from one sample in a study of CD4+ T cells in melanoma. Profiling relied on immunoSEQ multiplex PCR, and the TCRdb table lists in-frame clones only, not all of them. Of some 9,900 clones listed, over 60% are singletons. The source material was tumor tissue. These receptors were taken from a human donor with melanoma.

The J gene is TRBJ2-1, the V gene TRBV7-8; a weak D match, TRBD1 (5 bases). The ends were cut back, 5 bases at V and 4 bases at J, with 9 bases in the middle. There are 13 residues in the CDR3. Germline CDR1 SGHVS, CDR2 FQNEAQ. This CDR3 is CASSPQGYNEQFF. In DNA, the CDR3 is TGTGCCAGCAGCCCCCAGGGTTACAATGAGCAGTTCTTC.

The sample holds one count of this clone. The CDR3 DNA follows: TGTGCCATCAAGGGGACAGGCGGTAGAGACGGGGAGCTGTTTTTT. Translating gives CAIKGTGGRDGELFF. The genes are TRBV10-3 and TRBJ2-2; TRBD1 aligns across 8 bases. The germline gives CDR1 ENHRY, CDR2 SYGVKD. The V segment lost 7 bases and the J segment 7 bases; nucleotides outside the gene matches: 11. This CDR3 is 15 amino acids long.

This clone has just a few counts. It differs at one base from a far larger clone, so likely a read error. This chain uses TRBV5-6 with TRBJ1-1; 10 nucleotides align to TRBD1. With 5 bases clipped from V and 0 bases from J, the junction kept 7 bases outside the gene matches. The CDR3 consists of 16 residues. Germline V CDR1 and CDR2: SGHDT, YYEEEE. The CDR3 protein is CASSDRDRGLNTEAFF. DNA of the CDR3: TGTGCCAGCAGTGACCGGGACAGGGGCCTGAACACTGAAGCTTTCTTT.

Only a few counts were recorded for this clone. The chain uses TRBV6-1 and TRBJ1-5; no definite D call. V was clipped by 7 bases and J by 7 bases, with 11 bases between them. Germline CDR1 is MNHNS and CDR2 is SASEGT. CDR3 length equals 12 residues. CDR3 sequence reads: CASTDWWQPQHF. The DNA for the CDR3 is TGTGCCAGCACAGATTGGTGGCAGCCCCAGCATTTT.

This rearrangement joins TRBV7-3 to TRBJ2-1; 9 nucleotides line up with TRBD2. The V and J ends lost 5 bases and 7 bases, in that order; junction bases with no gene match: 15. CDR3 length: 17 amino acids. The germline V gene has CDR1 SGHTA and CDR2 FQGTGA. In nucleotides, the CDR3 is TGTGCCAGCAGCCCAAGGTCGGCGGGGGGGCTCTCGAATGAGCAGTTCTTC. Translating it yields CASSPRSAGGLSNEQFF.